The 2 T cell receptor beta chains in this list originate from one sample, sequenced in a study of response to subunit inactivated influenza vaccine. TCRdb recomputed calls from the RT-PCR reads with MiXCR, one row per CDR3 protein. The data hold about 530,000 distinct CDR3 sequences, with around 11% observed a single time. Sample: PBMCs from blood, taken on the day of vaccination. The receptor source for this set is a man aged 50-59 years who received an inactivated influenza vaccine.

The chain combines TRBV20-1 with TRBJ1-1; TRBD1 might be the D (6 bases). The V end was cut by 0 bases, the J end by 2 bases, with 13 bases between. Germline lookup yields CDR1 DFQATT and CDR2 SNEGSKA (reference sequence). The CDR3 totals 15 residues. CDR3 sequence reads: CSAREPRTVNTEAFF. Written as DNA, the CDR3 is TGCAGTGCTAGAGAACCGCGGACAGTTAACACTGAAGCTTTCTTT.

The sample holds a few counts of this clonotype. The chain employs TRBV20-1 and TRBJ2-3, with 9 positions matching TRBD2. CDR1 DFQATT and CDR2 SNEGSKA come from the germline V gene (reference sequence). This CDR3 has 15 residues. The V and J ends lost 2 bases and 2 bases, in that order; junction bases with no gene match: 5. CDR3 sequence: CSARQTSGYTDTQYF. CDR3 coding DNA: TGCAGTGCTAGACAAACTAGCGGGTACACAGATACGCAGTATTTT.